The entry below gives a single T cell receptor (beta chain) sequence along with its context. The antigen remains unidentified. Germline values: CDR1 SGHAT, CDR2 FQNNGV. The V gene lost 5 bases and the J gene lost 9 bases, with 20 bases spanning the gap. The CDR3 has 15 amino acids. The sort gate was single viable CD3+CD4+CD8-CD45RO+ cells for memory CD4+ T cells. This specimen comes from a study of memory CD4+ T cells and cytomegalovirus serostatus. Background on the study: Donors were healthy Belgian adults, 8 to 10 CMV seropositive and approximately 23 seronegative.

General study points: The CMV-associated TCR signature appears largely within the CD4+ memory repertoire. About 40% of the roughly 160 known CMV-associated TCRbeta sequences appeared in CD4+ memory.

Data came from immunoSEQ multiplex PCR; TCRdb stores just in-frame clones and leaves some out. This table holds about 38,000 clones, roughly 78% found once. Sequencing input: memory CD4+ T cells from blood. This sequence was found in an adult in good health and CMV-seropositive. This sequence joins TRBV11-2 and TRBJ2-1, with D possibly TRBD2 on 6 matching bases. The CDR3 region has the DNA TGTGCCAGCAGCCCCACGGGGACCATGGGGGGTGAGCAGTTCTTC. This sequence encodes CASSPTGTMGGEQFF.